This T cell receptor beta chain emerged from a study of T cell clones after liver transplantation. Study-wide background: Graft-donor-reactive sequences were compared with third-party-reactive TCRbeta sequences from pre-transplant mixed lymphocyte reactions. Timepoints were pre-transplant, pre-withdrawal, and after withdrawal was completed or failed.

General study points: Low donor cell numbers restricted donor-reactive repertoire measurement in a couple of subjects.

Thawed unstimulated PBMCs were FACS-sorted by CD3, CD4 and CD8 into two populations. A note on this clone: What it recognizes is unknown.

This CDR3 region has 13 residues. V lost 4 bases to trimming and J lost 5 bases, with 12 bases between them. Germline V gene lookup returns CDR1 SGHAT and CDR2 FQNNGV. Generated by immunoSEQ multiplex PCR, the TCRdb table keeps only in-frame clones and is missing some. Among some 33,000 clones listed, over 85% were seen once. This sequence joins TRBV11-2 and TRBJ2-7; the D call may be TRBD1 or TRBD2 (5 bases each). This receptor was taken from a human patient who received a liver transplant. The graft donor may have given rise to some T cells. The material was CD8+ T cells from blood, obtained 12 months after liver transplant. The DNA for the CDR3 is TGTGCCAGCAGCTGGGACCCCTACAACGAGCAGTACTTC. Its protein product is CASSWDPYNEQYF.